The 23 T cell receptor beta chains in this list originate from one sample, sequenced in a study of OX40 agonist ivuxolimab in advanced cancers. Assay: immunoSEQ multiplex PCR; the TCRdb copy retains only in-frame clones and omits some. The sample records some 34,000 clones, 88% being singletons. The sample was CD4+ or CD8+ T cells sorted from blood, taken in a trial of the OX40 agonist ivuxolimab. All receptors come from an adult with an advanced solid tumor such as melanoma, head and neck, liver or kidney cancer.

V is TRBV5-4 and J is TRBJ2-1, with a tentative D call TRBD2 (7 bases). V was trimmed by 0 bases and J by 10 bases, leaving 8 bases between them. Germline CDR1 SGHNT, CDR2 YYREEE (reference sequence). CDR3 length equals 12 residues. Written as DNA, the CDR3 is TGTGCCAGCAGCTTGGCGGGGGGCGAGCAGTTCTTC. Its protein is CASSLAGGEQFF. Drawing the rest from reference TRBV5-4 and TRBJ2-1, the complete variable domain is ETGVTQSPTHLIKTRGQQVTLRCSSQSGHNTVSWYQQALGQGPQFIFQYYREEENGRGNFPPRFSGLQFPNYSSELNVNALELDDSALYLCASSLAGGEQFFGPGTRLTVL.

CDR3 in DNA: TGCGCCAGCAGCCAAGGAGGGAGCACTGAAGCTTTCTTT. Amino acids: CASSQGGSTEAFF. V usage is TRBV4-3 and J usage is TRBJ1-1; D gene ambiguous. The CDR3 covers 13 residues. Germline lookup yields CDR1 LGHNA and CDR2 YSLEER. The V gene lost 1 base and the J gene lost 4 bases, with 7 bases spanning the gap.

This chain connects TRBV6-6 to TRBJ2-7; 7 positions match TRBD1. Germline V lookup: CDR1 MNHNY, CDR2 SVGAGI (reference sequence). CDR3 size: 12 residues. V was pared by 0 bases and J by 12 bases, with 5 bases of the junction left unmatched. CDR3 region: CASSYSRDRMYF. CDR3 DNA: TGTGCCAGCAGTTACTCCCGGGACAGAATGTACTTC.

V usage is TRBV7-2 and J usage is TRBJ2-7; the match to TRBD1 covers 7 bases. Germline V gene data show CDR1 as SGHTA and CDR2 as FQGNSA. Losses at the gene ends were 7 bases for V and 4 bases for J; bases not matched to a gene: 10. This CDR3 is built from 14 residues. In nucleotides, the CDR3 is TGTGCCAGCACCAAAGCCGACAGGGTATACGAGCAGTACTTC. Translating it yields CASTKADRVYEQYF.

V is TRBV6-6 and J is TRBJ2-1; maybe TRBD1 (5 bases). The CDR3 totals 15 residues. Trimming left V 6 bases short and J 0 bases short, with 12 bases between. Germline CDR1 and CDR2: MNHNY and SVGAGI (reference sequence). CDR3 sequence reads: CASRETESSYNEQFF. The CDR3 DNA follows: TGTGCCAGCAGAGAGACAGAGAGCTCCTACAATGAGCAGTTCTTC.

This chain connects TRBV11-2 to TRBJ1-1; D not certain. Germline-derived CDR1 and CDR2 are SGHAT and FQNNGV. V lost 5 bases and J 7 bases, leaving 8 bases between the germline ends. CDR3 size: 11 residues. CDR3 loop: CASSPQVEAFF. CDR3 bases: TGTGCCAGCAGCCCTCAGGTTGAAGCTTTCTTT.

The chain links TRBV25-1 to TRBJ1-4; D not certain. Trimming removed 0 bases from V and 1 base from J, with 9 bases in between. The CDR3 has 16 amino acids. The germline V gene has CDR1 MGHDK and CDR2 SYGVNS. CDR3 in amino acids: CASSEYQGRTNEKLFF. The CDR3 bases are TGTGCCAGCAGTGAATATCAAGGAAGAACTAATGAAAAACTGTTTTTT.

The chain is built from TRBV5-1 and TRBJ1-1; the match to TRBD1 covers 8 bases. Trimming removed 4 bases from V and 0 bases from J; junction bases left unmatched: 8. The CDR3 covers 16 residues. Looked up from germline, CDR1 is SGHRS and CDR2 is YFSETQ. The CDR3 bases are TGCGCCAGCAGCGACGGACAGGGAATCCTGAACACTGAAGCTTTCTTT. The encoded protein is CASSDGQGILNTEAFF.

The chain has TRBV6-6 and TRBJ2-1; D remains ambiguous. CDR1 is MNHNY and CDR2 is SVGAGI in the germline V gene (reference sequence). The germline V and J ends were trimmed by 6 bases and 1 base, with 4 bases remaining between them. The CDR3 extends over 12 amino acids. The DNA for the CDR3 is TGTGCCAGCAGGGGTTCCTACAATGAGCAGTTCTTC. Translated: CASRGSYNEQFF.

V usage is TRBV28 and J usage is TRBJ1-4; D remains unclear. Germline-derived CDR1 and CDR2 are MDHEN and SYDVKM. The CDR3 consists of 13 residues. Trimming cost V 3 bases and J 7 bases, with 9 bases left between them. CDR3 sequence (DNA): TGTGCCAGCAGTTTCAGGTCCGGTGAAAAACTGTTTTTT. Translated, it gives CASSFRSGEKLFF.

The CDR3 nucleotides are TGTGCCAGCAGCCTAGCGGGAGACGATGAGCAGTTCTTC. It yields the protein CASSLAGDDEQFF. The chain is built from TRBV13 and TRBJ2-1; 10 positions match TRBD2. This CDR3 contains 13 residues. Germline V lookup: CDR1 PRHDT, CDR2 FYEKMQ (reference sequence). Trimming cost V 5 bases and J 8 bases; bases outside gene matches: 3.

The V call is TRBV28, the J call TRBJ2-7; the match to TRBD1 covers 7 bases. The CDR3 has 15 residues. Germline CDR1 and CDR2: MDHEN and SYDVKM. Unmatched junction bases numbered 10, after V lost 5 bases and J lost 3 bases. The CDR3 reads CASSTTGTGVYEQYF. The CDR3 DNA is TGTGCCAGCAGTACTACCGGTACAGGGGTCTACGAGCAGTACTTC.

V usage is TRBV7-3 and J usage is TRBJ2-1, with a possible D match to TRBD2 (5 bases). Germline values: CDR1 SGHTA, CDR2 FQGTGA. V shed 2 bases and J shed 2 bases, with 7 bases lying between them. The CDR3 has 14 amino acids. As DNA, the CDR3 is TGTGCCAGCAGCTTAGCGGGCCCCTACAATGAGCAGTTCTTC. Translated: CASSLAGPYNEQFF.

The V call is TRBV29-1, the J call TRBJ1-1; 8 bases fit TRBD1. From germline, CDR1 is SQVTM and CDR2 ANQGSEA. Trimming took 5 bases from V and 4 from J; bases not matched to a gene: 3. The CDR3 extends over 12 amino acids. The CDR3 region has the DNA TGCAGCGTTCGCCAGGGGGCCACTGAAGCTTTCTTT. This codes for CSVRQGATEAFF.

The CDR3 bases are TGTGCCAGCAGTTTCCACCCCGGGACAGGGTACTACGAGCAGTACTTC. Residues: CASSFHPGTGYYEQYF. J is TRBJ2-7 and V is TRBV27, with 9 bases that match TRBD1. Looked up from germline, CDR1 is MNHEY and CDR2 is SMNVEV (reference sequence). The CDR3 has 16 residues. V shed 3 bases, J shed 3 bases, and the junction held 9 bases outside the gene matches.

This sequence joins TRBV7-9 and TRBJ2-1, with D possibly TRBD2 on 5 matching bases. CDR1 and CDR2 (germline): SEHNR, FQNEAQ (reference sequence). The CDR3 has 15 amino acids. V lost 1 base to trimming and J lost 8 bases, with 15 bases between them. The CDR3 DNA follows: TGTGCCAGCAGCTTAGTATTGGTGCTAGCTCATGAGCAGTTCTTC. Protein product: CASSLVLVLAHEQFF.

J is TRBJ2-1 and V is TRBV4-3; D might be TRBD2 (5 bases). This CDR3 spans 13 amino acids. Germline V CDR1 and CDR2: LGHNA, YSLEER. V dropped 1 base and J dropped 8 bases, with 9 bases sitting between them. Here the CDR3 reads CASSQGEWDEQFF. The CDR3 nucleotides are TGCGCCAGCAGCCAAGGGGAGTGGGATGAGCAGTTCTTC.

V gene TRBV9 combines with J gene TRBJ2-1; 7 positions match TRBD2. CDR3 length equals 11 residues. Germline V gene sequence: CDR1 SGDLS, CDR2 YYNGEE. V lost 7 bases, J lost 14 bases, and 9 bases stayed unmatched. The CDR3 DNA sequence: TGTGCCAGCGGGGGAGGGGAGGGCGAGTTCTTC. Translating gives CASGGGEGEFF.

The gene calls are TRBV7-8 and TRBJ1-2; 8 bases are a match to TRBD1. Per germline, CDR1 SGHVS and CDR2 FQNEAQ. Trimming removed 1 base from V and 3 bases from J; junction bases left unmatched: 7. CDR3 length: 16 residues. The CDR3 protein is CASSLEGGQGYYGYTF. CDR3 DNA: TGTGCCAGCAGCTTAGAGGGAGGACAGGGCTACTATGGCTACACCTTC. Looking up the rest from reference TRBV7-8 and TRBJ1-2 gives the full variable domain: GAGVSQSPRYKVAKRGQDVALRCDPISGHVSLFWYQQALGQGPEFLTYFQNEAQLDKSGLPSDRFFAERPEGSVSTLKIQRTQQEDSAVYLCASSLEGGQGYYGYTFGSGTRLTVV.

CDR3 residues: CATKGLFYEQYF. The CDR3 DNA is TGTGCCACCAAAGGACTTTTCTACGAGCAGTACTTC. The chain is built from TRBV28 and TRBJ2-7; TRBD2 is a possible D gene (5 bases). CDR3 size: 12 residues. Trimming removed 10 bases at V and 3 bases at J, with 13 bases between. The germline gives CDR1 MDHEN, CDR2 SYDVKM.

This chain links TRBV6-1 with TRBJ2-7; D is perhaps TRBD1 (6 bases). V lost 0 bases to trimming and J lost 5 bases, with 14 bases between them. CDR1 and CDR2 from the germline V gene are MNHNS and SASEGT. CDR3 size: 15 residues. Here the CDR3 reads CASSEAATGIHEQYF. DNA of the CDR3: TGTGCCAGCAGTGAAGCGGCCACAGGGATCCACGAGCAGTACTTC.

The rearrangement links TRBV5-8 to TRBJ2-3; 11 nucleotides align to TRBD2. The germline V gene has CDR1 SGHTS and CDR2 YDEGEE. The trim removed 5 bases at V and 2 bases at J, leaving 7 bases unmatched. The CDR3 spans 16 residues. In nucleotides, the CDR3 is TGTGCCAGCAGATACGGGACTAGCGGCTCCACAGATACGCAGTATTTT. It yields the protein CASRYGTSGSTDTQYF.

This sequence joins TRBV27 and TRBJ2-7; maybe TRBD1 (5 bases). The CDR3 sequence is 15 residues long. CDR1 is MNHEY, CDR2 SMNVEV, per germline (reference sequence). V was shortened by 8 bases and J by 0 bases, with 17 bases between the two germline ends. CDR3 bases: TGTGCCAGCGGACACGGGCACCTGAGCTCCTACGAGCAGTACTTC. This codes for CASGHGHLSSYEQYF.